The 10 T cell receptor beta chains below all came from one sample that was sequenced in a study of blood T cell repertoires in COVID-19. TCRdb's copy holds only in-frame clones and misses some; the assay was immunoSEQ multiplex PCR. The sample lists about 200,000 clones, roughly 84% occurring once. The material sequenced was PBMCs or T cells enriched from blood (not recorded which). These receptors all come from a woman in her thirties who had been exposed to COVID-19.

CDR3 DNA sequence: TGCAGCGTTGACATAGTTGAATATAGCACAGATACGCAGTATTTT. The encoded protein is CSVDIVEYSTDTQYF. The genes are TRBV29-1 and TRBJ2-3; D remains unclear. CDR3 length: 15 residues. The germline V and J ends were trimmed by 3 bases and 0 bases, with 13 bases remaining between them. From germline, CDR1 is SQVTM and CDR2 ANQGSEA.

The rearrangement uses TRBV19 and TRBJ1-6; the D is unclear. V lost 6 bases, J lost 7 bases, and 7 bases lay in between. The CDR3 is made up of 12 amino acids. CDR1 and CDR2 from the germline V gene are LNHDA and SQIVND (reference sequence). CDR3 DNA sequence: TGTGCCAGTAGGACTCAAAATTCACCCCTCCACTTT. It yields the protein CASRTQNSPLHF.

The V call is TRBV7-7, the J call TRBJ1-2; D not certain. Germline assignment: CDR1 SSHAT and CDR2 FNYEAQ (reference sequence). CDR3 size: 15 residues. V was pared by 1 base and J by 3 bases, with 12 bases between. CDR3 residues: CASSLVRKSHYGYTF. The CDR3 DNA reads TGTGCCAGCAGCTTAGTGAGGAAGTCTCACTATGGCTACACCTTC.

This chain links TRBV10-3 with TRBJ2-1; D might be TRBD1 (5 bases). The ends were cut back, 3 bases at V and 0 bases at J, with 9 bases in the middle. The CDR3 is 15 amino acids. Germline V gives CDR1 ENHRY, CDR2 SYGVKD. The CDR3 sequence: CAISDRVSSYNEQFF. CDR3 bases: TGTGCCATCAGTGACAGGGTATCCTCCTACAATGAGCAGTTCTTC.

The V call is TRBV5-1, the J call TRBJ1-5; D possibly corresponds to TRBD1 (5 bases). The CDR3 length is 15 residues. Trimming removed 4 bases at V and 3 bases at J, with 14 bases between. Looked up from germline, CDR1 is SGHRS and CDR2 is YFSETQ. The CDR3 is CASSPDGGLNQPQHF. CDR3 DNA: TGCGCCAGCAGCCCGGACGGGGGACTCAATCAGCCCCAGCATTTT.

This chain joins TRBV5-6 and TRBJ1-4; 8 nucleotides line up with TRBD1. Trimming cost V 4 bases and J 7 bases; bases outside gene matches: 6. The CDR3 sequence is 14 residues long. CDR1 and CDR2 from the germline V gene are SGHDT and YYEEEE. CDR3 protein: CASSLGTGSEKLFF. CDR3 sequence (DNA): TGTGCCAGCAGCCTAGGGACAGGAAGTGAAAAACTGTTTTTT.

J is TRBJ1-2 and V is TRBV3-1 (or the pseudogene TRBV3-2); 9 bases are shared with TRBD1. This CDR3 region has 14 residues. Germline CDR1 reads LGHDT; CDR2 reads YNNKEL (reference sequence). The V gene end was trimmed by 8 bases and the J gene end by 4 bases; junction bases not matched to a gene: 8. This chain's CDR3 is CASRGQGGIYGYTF. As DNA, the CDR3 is TGTGCCAGCCGGGGACAGGGCGGTATCTATGGCTACACCTTC.

CDR3 sequence (DNA): TGTGCCAGCAGCGTCACAGGGGTTCCCACCTACGAGCAGTACTTC. Its protein product is CASSVTGVPTYEQYF. V and J are TRBV7-3 and TRBJ2-7; 7 bases match TRBD1. Germline trimming cut 5 bases from V and 2 bases from J; bases unmatched to any gene: 9. The V gene's germline CDR1 is SGHTA and CDR2 FQGTGA. The CDR3 sequence is 15 residues long. Using reference TRBV7-3 and TRBJ2-7 for the parts outside the CDR3, the full variable domain is GAGVSQTPSNKVTEKGKYVELRCDPISGHTALYWYRQSLGQGPEFLIYFQGTGAADDSGLPNDRFFAVRPEGSVSTLKIQRTERGDSAVYLCASSVTGVPTYEQYFGPGTRLTVT.

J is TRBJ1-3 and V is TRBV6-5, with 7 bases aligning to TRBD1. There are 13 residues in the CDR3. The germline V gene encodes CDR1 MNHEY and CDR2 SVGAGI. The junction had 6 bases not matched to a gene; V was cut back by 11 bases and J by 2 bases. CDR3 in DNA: TGTGCCGCTAGACAGGGAGCTGGAAACACCATATATTTT. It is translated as CAARQGAGNTIYF.

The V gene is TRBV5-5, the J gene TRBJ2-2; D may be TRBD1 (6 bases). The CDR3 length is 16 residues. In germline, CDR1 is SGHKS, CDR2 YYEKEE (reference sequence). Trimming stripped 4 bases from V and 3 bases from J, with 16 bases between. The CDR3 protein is CASSPWNRVDTGELFF. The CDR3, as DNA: TGTGCCAGCAGCCCCTGGAACAGGGTGGACACCGGGGAGCTGTTTTTT.